This T cell receptor beta chain was captured by sequencing in a study of shared clonotypes between healthy human individuals. Germline CDR1 reads SQVTM; CDR2 reads ANQGSEA. The CDR3 spans 12 residues. V was clipped by 5 bases and J by 6 bases, with 14 bases between them. Recent vaccinations or acute infections were absent in the healthy HIV-negative adult donors. This clone was recorded only once. Sequencing used immunoSEQ multiplex PCR; TCRdb keeps in-frame clones, though not all of them. The sample holds roughly 500,000 clones, over 65% seen once. The chain recombines TRBV29-1 with TRBJ2-7; maybe TRBD1 (7 bases). The receptor comes from a woman in her thirties or forties in good health. Some clones in this sample may be carry-over from other donors' samples. The specimen was PBMCs. This chain's CDR3 is CSVTPQGGEQYF. Here the CDR3 DNA reads TGCAGCGTTACCCCCCAGGGGGGCGAGCAGTACTTC.